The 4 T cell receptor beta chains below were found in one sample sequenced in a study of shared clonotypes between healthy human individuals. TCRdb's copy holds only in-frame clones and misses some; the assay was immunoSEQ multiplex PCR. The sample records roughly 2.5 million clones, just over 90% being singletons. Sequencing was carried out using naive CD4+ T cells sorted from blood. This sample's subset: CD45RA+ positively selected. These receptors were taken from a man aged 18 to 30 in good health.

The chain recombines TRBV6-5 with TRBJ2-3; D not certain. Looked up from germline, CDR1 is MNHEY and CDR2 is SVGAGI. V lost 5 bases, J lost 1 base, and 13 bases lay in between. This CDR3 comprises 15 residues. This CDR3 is CASSLSPSRTDTQYF. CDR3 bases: TGTGCCAGCAGTCTATCCCCGAGCCGCACAGATACGCAGTATTTT.

CDR3 sequence (DNA): TGTGCCATCACCGAGGAAACAGGGGGTAACTATGGCTACACCTTC. It codes for CAITEETGGNYGYTF. The chain carries TRBV10-3 and TRBJ1-2; 8 bases fit TRBD1. The CDR3 totals 15 residues. CDR1 and CDR2 from the germline V gene are ENHRY and SYGVKD. The V and J ends lost 7 bases and 1 base, in that order; junction bases with no gene match: 8.

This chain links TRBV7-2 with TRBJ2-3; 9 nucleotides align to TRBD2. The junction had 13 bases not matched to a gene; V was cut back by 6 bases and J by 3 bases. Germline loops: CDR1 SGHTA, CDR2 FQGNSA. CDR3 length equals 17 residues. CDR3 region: CASRFNPSGTVTDTQYF. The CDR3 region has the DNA TGTGCCAGCAGGTTTAACCCTAGCGGGACTGTGACAGATACGCAGTATTTT.

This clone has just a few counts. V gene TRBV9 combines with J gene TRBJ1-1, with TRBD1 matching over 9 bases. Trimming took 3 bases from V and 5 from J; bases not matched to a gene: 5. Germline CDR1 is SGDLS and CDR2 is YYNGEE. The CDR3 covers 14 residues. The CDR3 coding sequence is TGTGCCAGCAGCGGCGGGACAGGGTATACTGAAGCTTTCTTT. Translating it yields CASSGGTGYTEAFF.